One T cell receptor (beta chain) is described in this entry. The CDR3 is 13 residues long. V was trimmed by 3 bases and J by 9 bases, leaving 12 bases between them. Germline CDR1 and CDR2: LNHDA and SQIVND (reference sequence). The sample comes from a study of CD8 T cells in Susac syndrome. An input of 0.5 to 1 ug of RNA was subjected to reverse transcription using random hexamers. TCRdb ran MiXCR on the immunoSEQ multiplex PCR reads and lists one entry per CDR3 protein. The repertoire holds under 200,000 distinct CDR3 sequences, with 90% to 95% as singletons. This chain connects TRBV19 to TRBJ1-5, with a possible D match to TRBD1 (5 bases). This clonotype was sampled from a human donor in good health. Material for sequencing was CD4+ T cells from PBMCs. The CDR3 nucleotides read TGTGCCAGTAGTATCCCGGGGCCCTGGCCCCAGCATTTT. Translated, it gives CASSIPGPWPQHF.